This T cell receptor (beta chain) was captured by sequencing in a study of T cell repertoires in ileal Crohn's disease. The wider study: All patients had surgery for stricturing (approximately 60%) or penetrating (around 40%) disease. About half of patients got postoperative therapy: around ten thiopurines, under 20 anti-TNF.

Here immunoSEQ multiplex PCR was the method, and the copy in TCRdb shows in-frame clones only, minus some. Among 4,000 to 5,000 clones listed, around 73% were seen once. V dropped 4 bases and J dropped 2 bases, with 12 bases sitting between them. Germline values: CDR1 GTSNPN, CDR2 SVGIG (reference sequence). The CDR3 runs 14 residues. Study outcomes and limitations: Compared with non-smokers, active smokers at surgery showed more clonal expansions.

In the case of this clone: Antigen: not known.

This clonotype was sampled from an adult with Crohn's disease. The sequencing input was ileal tissue. The rearrangement links TRBV30 to TRBJ1-3; D might be TRBD1 (5 bases). The CDR3 nucleotides are TGTGCCTGGAAGGGCAGGGAGGCTGGAAACACCATATATTTT. This translates into CAWKGREAGNTIYF.